These 11 T cell receptor beta chains came from one sample sequenced in a study of molecular identifiers for immune sequencing clone quantification. TCRdb reanalysed the PCR reads using MiXCR and keeps one entry per CDR3 protein. The sample carries about half a million distinct CDR3 sequences, about a quarter recorded once. Sequences were obtained from naive CD8+ T cells from blood, with Jurkat cell RNA spiked in. Described subset: FACS-sorted CD8+CD4-CCR7+CD45RA+ naive T cells. The receptors come from a human donor in good health. Some libraries in this study had Jurkat cell RNA spiked in.

Comment on this clonotype: This may stem from a read error, because a much larger clone lies one nucleotide away. The chain carries TRBV12-3 or TRBV12-4 and TRBJ1-5; no clear D gene. The CDR3 sequence is 14 residues long. Between the trimmed V and J ends, which lost 5 bases and 5 bases, there was a span of 13 bases. In DNA form, the CDR3 reads TGTGCCAGCAGTAACGGCCCAGTGGATCAGCCCCAGCATTTT. It encodes CASSNGPVDQPQHF.

This clonotype was counted a few times. CDR3 amino acids: CASSQDQGLASTGELFF. For the CDR3, the DNA is TGCGCCAGCAGCCAAGATCAGGGACTAGCAAGCACCGGGGAGCTGTTTTTT. The V call is TRBV4-3, the J call TRBJ2-2; 9 nucleotides agree with TRBD2. From germline, CDR1 is LGHNA and CDR2 YSLEER. V lost 0 bases, J lost 4 bases, and 6 bases stayed unmatched. The length of the CDR3 is 17 residues.

This clonotype is a singleton in its sample. A much larger clone lies one base from this, so it may be a read error. J is TRBJ1-5 and V is TRBV7-9; the D gene is possibly TRBD1 (6 bases). Germline V gene lookup returns CDR1 SEHNR and CDR2 FQNEAQ (reference sequence). CDR3 size: 17 residues. CDR3 nucleotides: TGTGCCAGCAGCTTAGTGGGGGCAGGGGTTGTCAATCGGCCCCAGCATTTT. Its translation: CASSLVGAGVVNRPQHF.

This chain uses TRBV24-1 with TRBJ2-7; a weak D match, TRBD2 (6 bases). This CDR3 contains 15 residues. CDR1 and CDR2 from the germline V gene are KGHDR and SFDVKD. V was clipped by 4 bases and J by 3 bases, with 15 bases between them. The CDR3 reads CATSEAGTQLYEQYF. The CDR3 bases are TGTGCCACCAGTGAAGCTGGGACTCAACTCTACGAGCAGTACTTC.

The rearrangement uses TRBV27 and TRBJ2-3, with D perhaps matching TRBD2 (6 bases). The CDR3 spans 17 residues. CDR1 and CDR2 (germline): MNHEY, SMNVEV (reference sequence). V was shortened by 7 bases and J by 2 bases, with 22 bases between the two germline ends. The CDR3 DNA reads as TGTGCCAGCAACTCCCTCGGGGTTAGCGGCCCCACAGATACGCAGTATTTT. This encodes CASNSLGVSGPTDTQYF.

The chain couples TRBV4-3 to TRBJ2-7; TRBD2 matches at 12 bases. The germline CDR1 and CDR2 sequences are LGHNA and YSLEER. This CDR3 is 19 amino acids long. J was trimmed by 7 bases and V by 1 base; bases with no gene match: 17. This chain's CDR3 is CASSQVFGGASGRDFEQYF. CDR3 nucleotide sequence: TGCGCCAGCAGCCAAGTTTTTGGGGGAGCTAGCGGGAGGGATTTTGAGCAGTACTTC.

This clonotype was seen more than once but under ten times. The chain has TRBV20-1 and TRBJ2-1; possible D gene TRBD2, 6 bases. Germline assignment: CDR1 DFQATT and CDR2 SNEGSKA (reference sequence). Trimming cost V 1 base and J 0 bases, with 7 bases left between them. The CDR3 loop spans 14 amino acids. The CDR3 DNA sequence: TGCAGTGCTAGAGTAGCGGCCTCCTACAATGAGCAGTTCTTC. Translating it yields CSARVAASYNEQFF.

This clonotype was counted ten times or more. The genes are TRBV7-9 and TRBJ2-7; a possible D gene is TRBD1 (5 bases). Germline CDR1 reads SEHNR; CDR2 reads FQNEAQ (reference sequence). V was pared by 5 bases and J by 5 bases, with 13 bases between. The CDR3 has 13 residues. The CDR3 is CASSMTVSNEQYF. In DNA form, the CDR3 reads TGTGCCAGCAGCATGACAGTATCTAACGAGCAGTACTTC.

V usage is TRBV7-6 and J usage is TRBJ2-3; 7 positions match TRBD2. Germline V CDR1 and CDR2: SGHVS, FNYEAQ. The CDR3 consists of 16 residues. Germline trimming cut 1 base from V and 2 bases from J; bases unmatched to any gene: 6. The CDR3 region has the DNA TGTGCCAGCAGCTTAGGGACTAGATTCAACACAGATACGCAGTATTTT. Protein: CASSLGTRFNTDTQYF.

V is TRBV4-3 and J is TRBJ1-1, with 9 nucleotides matching TRBD1. With 3 bases clipped from V and 3 bases from J, the junction kept 11 bases outside the gene matches. The germline V gene has CDR1 LGHNA and CDR2 YSLEER. The CDR3 contains 17 residues. The CDR3 bases are TGCGCCAGCAGCCAGGACAGGGGCCTCCCTGTTGACACTGAAGCTTTCTTT. Protein: CASSQDRGLPVDTEAFF.

The DNA for the CDR3 is TGTGCCAGCAGCCAAGAAAAGAGGACACTGAATCAGCCCCAGCATTTT. This sequence encodes CASSQEKRTLNQPQHF. This chain uses TRBV28 with TRBJ1-5; D is possibly TRBD1 (5 bases). The V end was cut by 6 bases, the J end by 4 bases, with 19 bases between. Per germline, CDR1 MDHEN and CDR2 SYDVKM. This CDR3 has 16 residues. Full variable domain (outside the CDR3, taken from reference TRBV28 and TRBJ1-5): DVKVTQSSRYLVKRTGEKVFLECVQDMDHENMFWYRQDPGLGLRLIYFSYDVKMKEKGDIPEGYSVSREKKERFSLILESASTNQTSMYLCASSQEKRTLNQPQHFGDGTRLSIL.